These 19 T cell receptor beta chains originate from one sample sequenced in a study of T-cell reconstitution after alpha-beta-depleted transplantation in children. Preparation of the TCRbeta library was carried out with unique molecular identifiers. TCRdb reanalysed the PCR reads using MiXCR and keeps one entry per CDR3 protein. This table holds fewer than 700,000 distinct CDR3 sequences, under 25% found once. The sample was PBMCs, mostly from graft donor cells, taken 360 days after TCRalphabeta/CD19-depleted stem cell transplant. Receptors were obtained from a boy younger than two who had a stem cell transplant for acute myeloid leukemia, so the T cells may come from the graft donor.

The chain recombines TRBV5-6 with TRBJ2-4; either TRBD1 or TRBD2 may fit D (5 bases each). The V gene lost 0 bases and the J gene lost 6 bases, with 13 bases spanning the gap. The V gene's germline CDR1 is SGHDT and CDR2 YYEEEE. The CDR3 extends over 15 amino acids. CDR3 residues: CASSLGDQGGNIQYF. In nucleotides, the CDR3 is TGTGCCAGCAGCTTGGGGGACCAGGGCGGAAACATTCAGTACTTC.

The chain links TRBV6-1 to TRBJ1-5; unclear D gene. There are 15 residues in the CDR3. V gave up 1 base and J gave up 1 base, with 8 bases separating them. The germline CDR1 and CDR2 sequences are MNHNS and SASEGT. This CDR3 reads CASSEVWTSNQPQHF. In nucleotides, the CDR3 is TGTGCCAGCAGTGAAGTGTGGACGAGCAATCAGCCCCAGCATTTT.

This clonotype was observed a handful of times. The V and J genes are TRBV10-3 and TRBJ2-4, with 7 bases identical to TRBD1. The CDR3 spans 16 residues. With 2 bases clipped from V and 12 bases from J, the junction kept 16 bases outside the gene matches. CDR1 is ENHRY and CDR2 is SYGVKD in the germline V gene. In nucleotides, the CDR3 is TGTGCCATCAGTGAGGGGCTACAGGGGTTGGATGAACATCAGTACTTC. Residues: CAISEGLQGLDEHQYF.

The table lists this clonotype with many counts. The chain is built from TRBV12-3 or TRBV12-4 and TRBJ1-2; 9 positions agree with TRBD1. The CDR3 consists of 13 residues. V gave up 6 bases and J gave up 7 bases; unmatched junction bases: 6. CDR3 in amino acids: CASSQTGGSGYTF. The CDR3 nucleotides are TGTGCCAGCAGCCAGACAGGGGGAAGTGGCTACACCTTC.

This clonotype appeared many times. The CDR3 coding sequence is TGTGCCAGCTCACCAGGGCAGTATTACACCGGGGAGCTGTTTTTT. Encoded protein: CASSPGQYYTGELFF. The genes are TRBV18 and TRBJ2-2, with no clear D. CDR1 KGHSH and CDR2 LQKENI come from the germline V gene. V was pared by 2 bases and J by 3 bases, with 10 bases between. The CDR3 is made up of 15 amino acids.

The chain is built from TRBV20-1 and TRBJ2-1; D might be TRBD1 (6 bases). CDR1 is DFQATT and CDR2 is SNEGSKA in the germline V gene (reference sequence). This CDR3 has 12 residues. The V gene lost 7 bases and the J gene lost 0 bases, with 7 bases spanning the gap. In DNA, the CDR3 is TGCAGTGGGACAGTCTCCTACAATGAGCAGTTCTTC. Translated: CSGTVSYNEQFF.

The table lists this clonotype with many counts. The CDR3 bases are TGTGCCAGCTCACCGTTGGACAGGGGGCTCTATTTGGAGAGCACAGATACGCAGTATTTT. Protein: CASSPLDRGLYLESTDTQYF. V gene TRBV18 combines with J gene TRBJ2-3, with TRBD1 matching over 11 bases. Unmatched junction bases numbered 14, after V lost 3 bases and J lost 0 bases. This CDR3 contains 20 residues. Germline V gene sequence: CDR1 KGHSH, CDR2 LQKENI.

The V gene is TRBV18, the J gene TRBJ2-7; the D gene is possibly TRBD2 (6 bases). The CDR3 contains 14 residues. V lost 0 bases and J 6 bases, leaving 12 bases between the germline ends. Germline V gives CDR1 KGHSH, CDR2 LQKENI. CDR3 coding DNA: TGTGCCAGCTCACCACCGGGTAGGGGAGGCGAGCAGTACGTC. Amino acid sequence: CASSPPGRGGEQYV.

The gene calls are TRBV11-1 and TRBJ2-1, with D tentatively TRBD1 (6 bases). V lost 5 bases, J lost 7 bases, and 21 bases lay in between. Germline-derived CDR1 and CDR2 are SGHAT and FQDESV (reference sequence). The CDR3 totals 16 residues. CDR3 in amino acids: CASSRGGEGVNNEQFF. DNA of the CDR3: TGTGCCAGCAGCCGTGGGGGAGAGGGGGTTAATAATGAGCAGTTCTTC.

This clonotype was seen ten or more times. The CDR3 protein is CATSRHTGSIQYF. CDR3 nucleotides: TGTGCCACCAGCAGACATACAGGGTCCATTCAGTACTTC. The chain recombines TRBV15 with TRBJ2-4, with a tentative D call TRBD1 (6 bases). CDR1 and CDR2 (germline): LNHNV, YYDKDF (reference sequence). This CDR3 has 13 residues. V lost 2 bases, J lost 9 bases, and 11 bases lay in between.

Here the CDR3 reads CASSPGAGTGFSGANVLTF. The CDR3 nucleotides are TGCGCCAGCAGCCCTGGGGCCGGGACAGGGTTTTCTGGGGCCAACGTCCTGACTTTC. This chain uses TRBV5-1 with TRBJ2-6, with TRBD1 matching over 9 bases. V lost 4 bases and J lost 1; bases outside the gene matches: 12. The CDR3 is made up of 19 amino acids. Germline V gene data show CDR1 as SGHRS and CDR2 as YFSETQ.

This clonotype was found many times. V gene TRBV7-9 combines with J gene TRBJ2-5; 10 nucleotides line up with TRBD1. Germline lookup yields CDR1 SEHNR and CDR2 FQNEAQ (reference sequence). V shed 5 bases and J 4 bases; nucleotides not matched to a gene: 4. This CDR3 has 14 residues. Here the CDR3 DNA reads TGTGCCAGCAGCCTACGGGACAGGGGAGAGACCCAGTACTTC. Translated: CASSLRDRGETQYF.

The rearrangement joins TRBV30 to TRBJ1-1; D remains ambiguous. The germline V gene encodes CDR1 GTSNPN and CDR2 SVGIG (reference sequence). Trimming removed 0 bases at V and 4 bases at J, with 12 bases between. This CDR3 has 14 amino acids. This CDR3 reads CAWSVLGDSTEAFF. The CDR3 coding sequence is TGTGCCTGGAGTGTACTCGGAGATAGCACTGAAGCTTTCTTT. The whole variable domain, filled in from reference TRBV30 and TRBJ1-1, reads SQTIHQWPATLVQPVGSPLSLECTVEGTSNPNLYWYRQAAGRGLQLLFYSVGIGQISSEVPQNLSASRPQDRQFILSSKKLLLSDSGFYLCAWSVLGDSTEAFFGQGTRLTVV.

This clonotype was found many times. The rearrangement links TRBV29-1 to TRBJ1-2; no firm D call. Germline V gene data show CDR1 as SQVTM and CDR2 as ANQGSEA. V lost 5 bases to trimming and J lost 4 bases, with 8 bases between them. This CDR3 has 11 residues. The CDR3 DNA reads TGCAGCGTTATAGGAGTCTATGGCTACACCTTC. Residues: CSVIGVYGYTF.

The table lists this clonotype with many counts. The V gene is TRBV25-1, the J gene TRBJ1-5; 10 nucleotides match TRBD1. The CDR3 totals 15 residues. J was trimmed by 2 bases and V by 4 bases; bases with no gene match: 2. Germline V gene sequence: CDR1 MGHDK, CDR2 SYGVNS. In DNA, the CDR3 is TGTGCCAGCAGTGGGGACAGGGGTGGCAATCAGCCCCAGCATTTT. This gives the protein CASSGDRGGNQPQHF.

This clonotype has a handful of counts. This sequence joins TRBV5-1 and TRBJ1-1; 7 bases map to TRBD1. This CDR3 is 13 amino acids long. Germline V gene data show CDR1 as SGHRS and CDR2 as YFSETQ. V lost 5 bases and J lost 1; bases outside the gene matches: 2. CDR3 amino acids: CASRDRSNTEAFF. In DNA, the CDR3 is TGCGCCAGCAGGGACAGGTCGAACACTGAAGCTTTCTTT.

This clonotype was detected a few times. The rearrangement uses TRBV15 and TRBJ2-7, with TRBD1 identical over 9 bases. Per germline, CDR1 LNHNV and CDR2 YYDKDF (reference sequence). J lost 6 bases, V lost 5 bases, and 5 bases had no gene match. The CDR3 is 13 amino acids. CDR3 in DNA: TGTGCCACCAGCGGAAGGACAGGGGTCGAGCAGTACTTC. Residues: CATSGRTGVEQYF.

This clonotype occurred many times. The DNA for the CDR3 is TGCAGCGTGGGGGACGGCTACGAGCAGTACGTC. Translation: CSVGDGYEQYV. The chain joins TRBV29-1 to TRBJ2-7, with D tentatively TRBD1 or TRBD2 (5 bases each). Germline assignment: CDR1 SQVTM and CDR2 ANQGSEA. With 6 bases removed from V and 3 bases from J, the gap between germline ends came to 9 bases. This CDR3 region has 11 residues.

This clonotype was seen many times. The chain has TRBV29-1 and TRBJ1-2, with 10 bases fitting TRBD1. The ends lost 2 bases at V and 3 bases at J; junction bases unmatched: 9. Germline V gene sequence: CDR1 SQVTM, CDR2 ANQGSEA. The CDR3 runs 16 residues. The CDR3 DNA sequence: TGCAGCGTTGAAAGGGACAGGGGTGGGGACTACTATGGCTACACCTTC. Its translation is CSVERDRGGDYYGYTF.